A selection of T cell receptor beta chains follows, all from one sample in a study of cytomegalovirus exposure and HLA in healthy donors. Sequencing used immunoSEQ multiplex PCR; TCRdb keeps in-frame clones, though not all of them. This sample's clone table lists around 210,000 clones. Material for sequencing was PBMCs. The source of these receptors is a woman aged 25 to 39 in good health and CMV-seropositive. The CDR3 runs from the conserved cysteine through the conserved F or W. A D gene is named only where the DNA matches it firmly.

J gene: TRBJ2-1
D gene: .
V gene: TRBV6-5
CDR3 DNA: TGTGCCAGCAGTCGTGGGACACCCGCCTACAATGAGCAGTTCTTC
CDR3 protein: CASSRGTPAYNEQFF

J gene: TRBJ1-1
D gene: .
V gene: TRBV30
CDR3 DNA: TGTGCGGAGGAGAGATCCCCCCTGAACACTGAAGCTTTCTTT
CDR3 protein: CAEERSPLNTEAFF

J gene: TRBJ2-4
D gene: .
V gene: TRBV30
CDR3 DNA: TGTGCCCGGGGGTTAGCCAAAAACATTCAGTACTTC
CDR3 protein: CARGLAKNIQYF

J gene: TRBJ1-3
D gene: .
V gene: TRBV5-1
CDR3 DNA: TGCGCCAGCAGCCAAGCACCGAACTCTGGAAACACCATATATTTT
CDR3 protein: CASSQAPNSGNTIYF

J gene: TRBJ1-3
D gene: .
V gene: TRBV5-4
CDR3 DNA: TGTGCCAGCAGCTTGTCCCAGGGGTCAAACACCATATATTTT
CDR3 protein: CASSLSQGSNTIYF

J gene: TRBJ2-2
D gene: TRBD1
V gene: TRBV29-1
CDR3 DNA: TGCAGCGTCAAGACAGGGGACGGGGAGCTGTTTTTT
CDR3 protein: CSVKTGDGELFF

J gene: TRBJ2-3
D gene: TRBD1
V gene: TRBV5-5
CDR3 DNA: TGTGCCAGCAGCTTCACCGGGACAGGCACAGATACGCAGTATTTT
CDR3 protein: CASSFTGTGTDTQYF

J gene: TRBJ2-5
D gene: .
V gene: TRBV11-3
CDR3 DNA: TGTGCCAGCAGCCCCGGCCCAGGGGAGGGGGAGACCCAGTACTTC
CDR3 protein: CASSPGPGEGETQYF

J gene: TRBJ1-1
D gene: .
V gene: TRBV27
CDR3 DNA: TGTGCCAGCCGCGCTCAGGGGAACACTGAAGCTTTCTTT
CDR3 protein: CASRAQGNTEAFF

J gene: TRBJ2-1
D gene: TRBD2
V gene: TRBV7-2
CDR3 DNA: TGTGCCAGCAGCTTAAGGGGACTAACAAGCTCCTACAATGAGCAGTTCTTC
CDR3 protein: CASSLRGLTSSYNEQFF

J gene: TRBJ1-2
D gene: TRBD1
V gene: TRBV6-5
CDR3 DNA: TGTGCCAGCAGTTACTGGACAGGGGGCTATGGCTACACCTTC
CDR3 protein: CASSYWTGGYGYTF

J gene: TRBJ2-7
D gene: TRBD1
V gene: TRBV10-3
CDR3 DNA: TGTGCCATCAGTGCTGGGACAGGCGTCTTCGAGCAGTACTTC
CDR3 protein: CAISAGTGVFEQYF

J gene: TRBJ2-7
D gene: .
V gene: TRBV7-2
CDR3 DNA: TGTGCCAGCAGCTCCATCGGGAGCTCCTACGAGCAGTACTTC
CDR3 protein: CASSSIGSSYEQYF

J gene: TRBJ2-5
D gene: .
V gene: TRBV10-3
CDR3 DNA: TGTGCCATCAGTGAGGGCGGGCAGCCGTACTTC
CDR3 protein: CAISEGGQPYF

J gene: TRBJ2-2
D gene: .
V gene: TRBV29-1
CDR3 DNA: TGCAGCGTTGGGGGAGACGGAACGAACACCGGGGAGCTGTTTTTT
CDR3 protein: CSVGGDGTNTGELFF

J gene: TRBJ2-2
D gene: .
V gene: TRBV4-3
CDR3 DNA: TGCGCCAGCAGCCAAGTACCCGGCCGGCCGGTCGGGGGTGGCGGGGAGCTGTTTTTT
CDR3 protein: CASSQVPGRPVGGGGELFF

J gene: TRBJ1-2
D gene: .
V gene: TRBV6-5
CDR3 DNA: TGTGCCAGCAGTTTGATACCAGGGGATGGCTACACCTTC
CDR3 protein: CASSLIPGDGYTF

J gene: TRBJ2-3
D gene: .
V gene: TRBV30
CDR3 DNA: TGTGCCTGGAGTGGGACTGGAGATACGCAGTATTTT
CDR3 protein: CAWSGTGDTQYF

J gene: TRBJ1-3
D gene: .
V gene: TRBV19
CDR3 DNA: TGTGCCAGTAGTATGGGTGACTTCTCTGGAAACACCATATATTTT
CDR3 protein: CASSMGDFSGNTIYF

J gene: TRBJ2-7
D gene: TRBD2
V gene: TRBV2
CDR3 DNA: TGTGCCAGCTCCGGGCAACTAGCGGGGGTCTCTTACGAGCAGTACTTC
CDR3 protein: CASSGQLAGVSYEQYF

J gene: TRBJ2-7
D gene: TRBD2
V gene: TRBV6-5
CDR3 DNA: TGTGCCAGCAGTTTCTCATCTAGCGGGGACTACGAGCAGTACTTC
CDR3 protein: CASSFSSSGDYEQYF

J gene: TRBJ1-5
D gene: .
V gene: TRBV6-5
CDR3 DNA: TGTGCCAGCAGCCTTCAGGGGACTAGCAATCAGCCCCAGCATTTT
CDR3 protein: CASSLQGTSNQPQHF

J gene: TRBJ2-7
D gene: TRBD1
V gene: TRBV7-9
CDR3 DNA: TGTGCCAGCAGCTTTTTATCTATCGGGACAGGGATTCTCGACGAGCAGTACTTC
CDR3 protein: CASSFLSIGTGILDEQYF

J gene: TRBJ1-3
D gene: .
V gene: TRBV27
CDR3 DNA: TGTGCCAGCAGTTTGAACAGGGATACTGGAAACACCATATATTTT
CDR3 protein: CASSLNRDTGNTIYF

J gene: TRBJ2-5
D gene: TRBD2
V gene: TRBV11-3
CDR3 DNA: TGTGCCAGCAGCCCGGGTCCTAGCGGAGTTCAAGAGACCCAGTACTTC
CDR3 protein: CASSPGPSGVQETQYF

J gene: TRBJ2-1
D gene: TRBD2
V gene: TRBV9
CDR3 DNA: TGTGCCAGCAGCGCTAGCGGAAAGCCCTACAATGAGCAGTTCTTC
CDR3 protein: CASSASGKPYNEQFF

J gene: TRBJ2-7
D gene: TRBD2
V gene: TRBV9
CDR3 DNA: TGTGCCAGCAGCGTAGTGGCTAGCGGGAGTGAGCAGTACTTC
CDR3 protein: CASSVVASGSEQYF

J gene: TRBJ1-2
D gene: .
V gene: TRBV29-1
CDR3 DNA: TGCAGCGTTGAAAACAGGAACTATGGCTACACCTTC
CDR3 protein: CSVENRNYGYTF

J gene: TRBJ2-3
D gene: TRBD1
V gene: TRBV12-5
CDR3 DNA: TGTGCTAGCACAGGGGACGCAGATACGCAGTATTTT
CDR3 protein: CASTGDADTQYF

J gene: TRBJ2-3
D gene: .
V gene: TRBV5-1
CDR3 DNA: TGCGCCAGCAGCTTGGCCCAGAGCACAGATACGCAGTATTTT
CDR3 protein: CASSLAQSTDTQYF

J gene: TRBJ1-1
D gene: TRBD1
V gene: TRBV10-3
CDR3 DNA: TGTGCCATCAGGAACCCAGGGGGCCGGAACACTGAAGCTTTCTTT
CDR3 protein: CAIRNPGGRNTEAFF

J gene: TRBJ2-7
D gene: TRBD2
V gene: TRBV7-8
CDR3 DNA: TGTGCCAGCAGCTCAGTTGGGAGCGGGGTCCTCTTC
CDR3 protein: CASSSVGSGVLF

J gene: TRBJ1-1
D gene: .
V gene: TRBV9
CDR3 DNA: TGTGCCAGCAGCGTTGTGGGGGCTTATAATGAAGCTTTCTTT
CDR3 protein: CASSVVGAYNEAFF

J gene: TRBJ2-7
D gene: .
V gene: TRBV5-1
CDR3 DNA: TGCGCCAGCAGCCTCAGGGAATCCTACGAGCAGTACTTC
CDR3 protein: CASSLRESYEQYF

J gene: TRBJ1-4
D gene: .
V gene: TRBV7-9
CDR3 DNA: TGTGCCAGCAGCGGGGGACTTCCAGGCAATGAAAAACTGTTTTTT
CDR3 protein: CASSGGLPGNEKLFF